The sequence of this T cell receptor (beta chain) was determined in a study of CD4+ T cells in melanoma. The repertoire was sequenced with immunoSEQ multiplex PCR; TCRdb's copy has only in-frame clones and lacks some. The table records 9,000 to 13,000 clones, 60% to 85% of them present only once. V was trimmed by 3 bases and J by 0 bases, leaving 10 bases between them. The CDR3 contains 15 residues. CDR1 and CDR2 from the germline V gene are WNHNN and SYGVQD (reference sequence). The chain employs TRBV10-1 and TRBJ2-3; no firm D call. Specimen: cells from a culture (not recorded whether cultured in vitro). The TCR comes from a human donor with melanoma. This CDR3 is CASSDVSSSTDTQYF. In nucleotides, the CDR3 is TGCGCCAGCAGTGATGTATCTTCTAGCACAGATACGCAGTATTTT.